Sequencing of this T cell receptor beta chain was carried out in a study of T cell repertoires in cytomegalovirus infection. Study at large: Matching HLA type and CMV infection were both indicated by public TCR beta signatures.

This CDR3 region has 15 residues. The ends were cut back, 1 base at V and 6 bases at J, with 12 bases in the middle. The germline gives CDR1 SGHTA, CDR2 FQGNSA. This clonotype was counted between two and nine times. The antigen is not known. TCRdb re-called the reads through MiXCR, storing one row per CDR3 protein. The sample holds some 350,000 distinct CDR3 sequences; 25% to 30% are singletons and the top ten take around 20%. This rearrangement joins TRBV7-2 to TRBJ2-2; D might be TRBD2 (6 bases). This clonotype was sampled from a human donor in good health (CMV status not recorded). Some clones in this sample may be carry-over from other donors' samples. The material sequenced was cultured PBMCs, taken from culture after CMV antigen stimulation. The chain's CDR3 is CASSLESGVAGELFF. The CDR3, as DNA: TGTGCCAGCAGCTTAGAATCGGGAGTTGCCGGGGAGCTGTTTTTT. Looking up the rest from reference TRBV7-2 and TRBJ2-2 gives the full variable domain: GAGVSQSPSNKVTEKGKDVELRCDPISGHTALYWYRQSLGQGLEFLIYFQGNSAPDKSGLPSDRFSAERTGGSVSTLTIQRTQQEDSAVYLCASSLESGVAGELFFGEGSRLTVL.